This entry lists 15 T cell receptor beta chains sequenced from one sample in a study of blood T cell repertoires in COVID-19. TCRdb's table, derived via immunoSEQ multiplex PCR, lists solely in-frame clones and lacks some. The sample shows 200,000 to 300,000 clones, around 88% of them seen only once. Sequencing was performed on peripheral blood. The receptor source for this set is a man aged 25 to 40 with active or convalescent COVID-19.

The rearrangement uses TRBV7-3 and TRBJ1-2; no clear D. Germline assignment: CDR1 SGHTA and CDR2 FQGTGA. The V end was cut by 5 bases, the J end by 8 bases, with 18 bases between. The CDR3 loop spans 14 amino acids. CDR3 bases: TGTGCCAGCAGCCCACTCCGGACTGGAGGGGGCTACACCTTC. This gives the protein CASSPLRTGGGYTF.

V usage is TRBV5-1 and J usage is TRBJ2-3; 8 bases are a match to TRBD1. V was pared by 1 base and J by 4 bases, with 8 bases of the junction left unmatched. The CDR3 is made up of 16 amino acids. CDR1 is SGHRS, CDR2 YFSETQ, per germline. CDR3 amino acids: CASSLSQGGFADTQYF. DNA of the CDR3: TGCGCCAGCAGCTTGTCACAGGGGGGTTTCGCAGATACGCAGTATTTT.

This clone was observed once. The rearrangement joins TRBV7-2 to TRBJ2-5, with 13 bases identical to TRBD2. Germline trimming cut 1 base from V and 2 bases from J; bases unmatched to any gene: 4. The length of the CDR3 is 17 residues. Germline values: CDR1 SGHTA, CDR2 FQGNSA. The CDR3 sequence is CASSLGLAGGNQETQYF. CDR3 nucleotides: TGTGCCAGCAGCTTAGGACTAGCGGGGGGAAATCAAGAGACCCAGTACTTC.

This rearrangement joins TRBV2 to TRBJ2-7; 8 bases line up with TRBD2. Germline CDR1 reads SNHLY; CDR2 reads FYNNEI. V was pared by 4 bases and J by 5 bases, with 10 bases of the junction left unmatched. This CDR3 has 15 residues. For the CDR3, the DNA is TGTGCCAGCAGTGTGCAGCGGGGGACCTTGAACGAGCAGTACTTC. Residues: CASSVQRGTLNEQYF.

The CDR3 nucleotides are TGCAGCGTGCAGGGGGCGAACACCGGGGAGCTGTTTTTT. As protein: CSVQGANTGELFF. The chain links TRBV29-1 to TRBJ2-2; 7 bases map to TRBD1. V lost 6 bases to trimming and J lost 0 bases; unmatched junction nucleotides: 1. Germline CDR1 SQVTM, CDR2 ANQGSEA. The CDR3 spans 13 residues.

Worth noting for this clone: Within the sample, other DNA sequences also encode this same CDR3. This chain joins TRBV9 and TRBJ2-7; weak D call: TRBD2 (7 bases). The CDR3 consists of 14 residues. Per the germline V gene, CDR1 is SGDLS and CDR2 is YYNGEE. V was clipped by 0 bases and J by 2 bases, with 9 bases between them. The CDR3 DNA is TGTGCCAGCAGCGTAGGGGGGGGCACCTACGAGCAGTACTTC. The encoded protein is CASSVGGGTYEQYF. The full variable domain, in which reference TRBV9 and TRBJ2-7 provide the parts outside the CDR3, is DSGVTQTPKHLITATGQRVTLRCSPRSGDLSVYWYQQSLDQGLQFLIQYYNGEERAKGNILERFSAQQFPDLHSELNLSSLELGDSALYFCASSVGGGTYEQYFGPGTRLTVT.

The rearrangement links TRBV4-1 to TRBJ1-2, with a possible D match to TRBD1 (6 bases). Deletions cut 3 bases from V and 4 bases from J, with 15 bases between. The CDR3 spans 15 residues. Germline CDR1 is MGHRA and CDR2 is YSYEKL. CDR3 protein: CASSQTGQESYGYTF. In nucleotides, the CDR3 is TGCGCCAGCAGCCAGACGGGACAAGAAAGCTATGGCTACACCTTC.

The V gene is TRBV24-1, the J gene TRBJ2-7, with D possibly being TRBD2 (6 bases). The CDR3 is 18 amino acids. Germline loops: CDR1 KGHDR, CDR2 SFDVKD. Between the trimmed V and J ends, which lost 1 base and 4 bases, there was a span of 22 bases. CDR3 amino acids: CATSDFGGTPKNLYEQYF. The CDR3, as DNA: TGTGCCACCAGTGATTTTGGCGGGACCCCAAAGAACCTTTACGAGCAGTACTTC.

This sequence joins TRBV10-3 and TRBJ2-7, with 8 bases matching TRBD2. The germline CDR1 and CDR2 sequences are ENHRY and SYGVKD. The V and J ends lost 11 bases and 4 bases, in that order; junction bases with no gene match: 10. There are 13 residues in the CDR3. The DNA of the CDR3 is TGTGCCTCCTCGGGGGGGTCGGGGTACGAGCAGTACTTC. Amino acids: CASSGGSGYEQYF.

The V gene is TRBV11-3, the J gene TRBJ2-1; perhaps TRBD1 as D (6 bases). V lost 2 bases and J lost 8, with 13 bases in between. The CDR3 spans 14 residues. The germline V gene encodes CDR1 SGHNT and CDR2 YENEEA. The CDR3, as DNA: TGTGCCAGCAGCTTATACAGGGATTCACATGAGCAGTTCTTC. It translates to CASSLYRDSHEQFF.

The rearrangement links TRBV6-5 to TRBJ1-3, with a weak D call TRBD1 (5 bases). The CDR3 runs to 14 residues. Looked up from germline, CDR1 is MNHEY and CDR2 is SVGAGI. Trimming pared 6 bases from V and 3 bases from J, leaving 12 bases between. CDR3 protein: CASRTQEIGNTIYF. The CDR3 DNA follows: TGTGCCAGCAGAACACAGGAAATTGGAAACACCATATATTTT.

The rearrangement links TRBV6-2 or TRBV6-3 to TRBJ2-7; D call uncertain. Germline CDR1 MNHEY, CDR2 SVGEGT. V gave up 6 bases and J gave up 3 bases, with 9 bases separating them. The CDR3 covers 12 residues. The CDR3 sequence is CASSRSVYEQYF. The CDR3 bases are TGTGCCAGCAGCCGCTCGGTCTACGAGCAGTACTTC.

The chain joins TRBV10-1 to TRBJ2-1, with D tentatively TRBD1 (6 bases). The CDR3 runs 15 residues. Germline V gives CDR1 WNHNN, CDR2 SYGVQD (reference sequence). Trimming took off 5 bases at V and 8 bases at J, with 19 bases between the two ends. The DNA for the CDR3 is TGCGCCAGCAGTAACCTAGAGGGGGTTGTCGATGAGCAGTTCTTC. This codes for CASSNLEGVVDEQFF.

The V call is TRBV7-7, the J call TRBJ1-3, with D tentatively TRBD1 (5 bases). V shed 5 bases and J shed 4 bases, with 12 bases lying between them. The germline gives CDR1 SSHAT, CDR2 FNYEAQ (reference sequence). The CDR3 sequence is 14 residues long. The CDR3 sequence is CASSPGGVGNTIYF. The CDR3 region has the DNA TGTGCCAGCAGCCCCGGGGGGGTGGGAAACACCATATATTTT. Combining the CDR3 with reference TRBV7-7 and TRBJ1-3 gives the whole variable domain GAGVSQSPRYKVTKRGQDVTLRCDPISSHATLYWYQQALGQGPEFLTYFNYEAQPDKSGLPSDRFSAERPEGSISTLTIQRTEQRDSAMYRCASSPGGVGNTIYFGEGSWLTVV.

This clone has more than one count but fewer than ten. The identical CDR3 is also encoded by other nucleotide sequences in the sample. Here the CDR3 DNA reads TGTGCCAGCAGCCAAGGGGACAGGGGTTACGAGCAGTACTTC. Translating gives CASSQGDRGYEQYF. The chain is built from TRBV3-1 (or the pseudogene TRBV3-2) and TRBJ2-7; TRBD1 matches 10 bases. V gave up 1 base and J gave up 4 bases; unmatched junction bases: 1. This CDR3 contains 14 residues. CDR1 is LGHDT and CDR2 is YNNKEL in the germline V gene (reference sequence).